What follows are 13 T cell receptor beta chains derived from one specimen sequenced in a study of T-cell reconstitution after alpha-beta-depleted transplantation in children. Unique molecular identifiers were built into the TCRbeta library. TCRdb reprocessed the PCR reads via MiXCR and lists one record per CDR3 protein. The table has some 490,000 distinct CDR3 sequences, under 15% seen once. The sample was PBMCs from the stem cell graft donor, taken from the stem cell graft. The receptors were gathered from a human donor who donated a stem cell graft to a child with combined immunodeficiency.

This clonotype was detected a few times. The gene calls are TRBV20-1 and TRBJ1-1, with 7 bases aligning to TRBD1. The CDR3 runs to 13 residues. The V segment lost 1 base and the J segment 4 bases; nucleotides outside the gene matches: 3. Germline V gene lookup returns CDR1 DFQATT and CDR2 SNEGSKA (reference sequence). The CDR3 nucleotides are TGCAGTGCTAGAGGGGACAGTCCCACTGAAGCTTTCTTT. It specifies CSARGDSPTEAFF.

V is TRBV12-3 or TRBV12-4 and J is TRBJ2-7, with D possibly TRBD2 on 5 matching bases. The CDR3 consists of 13 residues. Trimming left V 8 bases short and J 4 bases short, with 15 bases between. For the CDR3, the DNA is TGTGCCAGCTCGTTCGGGGTTCGGTACGAGCAGTACTTC. It translates to CASSFGVRYEQYF.

This clonotype was counted only a few times. The rearrangement joins TRBV10-3 to TRBJ1-1; 11 nucleotides align to TRBD1. V gave up 4 bases and J gave up 4 bases; unmatched junction bases: 8. The CDR3 consists of 16 residues. The V gene's germline CDR1 is ENHRY and CDR2 SYGVKD. The CDR3 loop reads CAISVLDRGLGTEAFF. As DNA, the CDR3 is TGTGCCATCAGTGTCTTGGACAGGGGGCTTGGCACTGAAGCTTTCTTT.

This clonotype came up many times. CDR3 bases: TGTGCCAGCAGTCACGGCCTCGAGCAGTACTTC. Encoded protein: CASSHGLEQYF. This sequence joins TRBV12-3 or TRBV12-4 and TRBJ2-7, with D uncertain. The length of the CDR3 is 11 residues. Trimming removed 5 bases from V and 6 bases from J, with 8 bases in between.

This clonotype was counted ten times or more. This sequence joins TRBV12-5 and TRBJ2-1, with TRBD2 identical over 8 bases. After removal of 5 bases from V and 7 bases from J, the junction contained 13 bases not matched to a gene. CDR1 is LGHNT, CDR2 FRNRAP, per germline. The CDR3 extends over 16 amino acids. The CDR3 nucleotides read TGTGCTAGTGGTCCTCAAACCAGCGGGAGTCTTAATGAGCAGTTCTTC. Translation: CASGPQTSGSLNEQFF.

In its sample, this clonotype was seen a few times. The chain carries TRBV5-1 and TRBJ2-7; maybe TRBD2 (7 bases). CDR1 is SGHRS and CDR2 is YFSETQ in the germline V gene. This CDR3 is 15 amino acids long. V was trimmed by 1 base and J by 2 bases, leaving 13 bases between them. The CDR3 DNA reads TGCGCCAGCAGCTTGCGCCGGGGGGCACCCTACGAGCAGTACTTC. This encodes CASSLRRGAPYEQYF.

The sample holds a few counts of this clonotype. The chain couples TRBV7-9 to TRBJ2-7; D gene uncertain. V lost 4 bases and J lost 3, with 13 bases in between. The CDR3 totals 14 residues. CDR1 and CDR2 from the germline V gene are SEHNR and FQNEAQ (reference sequence). CDR3 in amino acids: CASSSKGRVYEQYF. The CDR3 DNA sequence: TGTGCCAGCAGCTCTAAAGGGCGAGTCTACGAGCAGTACTTC.

Ten or more counts support this clonotype. The genes are TRBV4-3 and TRBJ1-2, with D perhaps TRBD1 (6 bases). Trimming shortened V by 0 bases and J by 7 bases, and 15 bases separated the two germline ends. This CDR3 is 15 amino acids long. CDR1 is LGHNA, CDR2 YSLEER, per germline. CDR3 nucleotide sequence: TGCGCCAGCAGCCAAGAATTTACTCAGGGGCGTGGCTACACCTTC. Translation: CASSQEFTQGRGYTF.

This clonotype was picked up a small number of times. The chain links TRBV10-3 to TRBJ2-5, with 12 bases matching TRBD2. With 3 bases clipped from V and 5 bases from J, the junction kept 4 bases outside the gene matches. The CDR3 covers 15 residues. The germline V gene encodes CDR1 ENHRY and CDR2 SYGVKD. CDR3 loop: CAISDLAGGQETQYF. The CDR3 DNA reads as TGTGCCATCAGTGACCTAGCGGGGGGGCAGGAGACCCAGTACTTC.

The V and J genes are TRBV12-3 or TRBV12-4 and TRBJ2-6; D might be TRBD1 or TRBD2, each matching 5 bases. Between the trimmed V and J ends, which lost 0 bases and 0 bases, there was a span of 15 bases. The CDR3 totals 19 residues. In DNA, the CDR3 is TGTGCCAGCAGTTTAGCTTCGGGGCGGCAGCTCTCTGGGGCCAACGTCCTGACTTTC. Protein: CASSLASGRQLSGANVLTF.

The chain couples TRBV11-2 to TRBJ2-1, with D perhaps being TRBD1 or TRBD2 (6 bases each). The CDR3 has 16 amino acids. V was cut by 1 base and J by 7 bases, with 17 bases left in between. Germline loops: CDR1 SGHAT, CDR2 FQNNGV. CDR3 residues: CASSLVGGTSTNEQFF. The CDR3 DNA sequence: TGTGCCAGCAGCTTAGTGGGCGGGACAAGCACGAATGAGCAGTTCTTC.

The chain has TRBV20-1 and TRBJ2-7, with a tentative D call TRBD1 (6 bases). V gave up 5 bases and J gave up 3 bases, with 17 bases separating them. This CDR3 has 14 residues. The germline V gene has CDR1 DFQATT and CDR2 SNEGSKA (reference sequence). CDR3 sequence reads: CSARKMVQGYEQYF. Here the CDR3 DNA reads TGCAGTGCTCGCAAAATGGTACAGGGCTACGAGCAGTACTTC.

The rearrangement joins TRBV7-2 to TRBJ2-3; D is unresolved. V shed 4 bases and J shed 3 bases, with 8 bases lying between them. Germline CDR1 reads SGHTA; CDR2 reads FQGNSA. The CDR3 is made up of 13 amino acids. CDR3 region: CASSSLRTDTQYF. CDR3 DNA sequence: TGTGCCAGCAGCTCCCTCCGGACAGATACGCAGTATTTT.